This T cell receptor beta chain originates from a study of shared clonotypes between healthy human individuals (TCRdb year 2020). Background on the whole study: The cohort comprised a couple of women and a few men aged 18 to 49 years. For each donor, CD4 naive and CD4 memory were each given three plates, CD8 naive was given two plates, and CD8 memory was given one plate. The study deeply sequenced blood TCR repertoires of about 5 healthy adults to estimate repertoire size and the extent of clonotype sharing between individuals. To increase sequencing depth and limit assay-specific biases, TCR repertoire library preparation and sequencing were carried out by different laboratories using diverse techniques. Per donor, leukapheresis produced somewhere between about 0.9 and 9 billion PBMCs.

A distance of 2 bases separates the germline ends of V and J, which lose 6 bases and 4 bases respectively. CDR1 and CDR2, per the germline V gene, are KGHSH and LQKENI. The CDR3 has 10 amino acids, counting the end cysteine and phenylalanine. Only CDR3 DNA remains: 30 bases, in frame from the first base. CD8 naive samples were obtained by positive selection for CCR7 among CD45RO-negative cells, yielding a CD45RA+CCR7+ population from which TemRA cells were excluded. The donors were healthy, HIV-negative adults who had no recently reported acute infections or vaccinations. All donors were Caucasian adults living in Nashville, Tennessee, USA. Blood was obtained by leukapheresis, after which PBMCs were separated by Ficoll-Histopaque density gradient centrifugation and cryopreserved in liquid nitrogen vapor phase. Analytical flow cytometry was used to check the purity and quantity of each magnetically sorted T cell population. Genomic DNA was isolated from each sorted fraction and quantified by UV absorbance on a Nanodrop 2000c.

Using the deep immunoSEQ assay, multiplex PCR amplified TCR CDR3 regions from genomic DNA. Genomic DNA extracted from each cell subset was distributed evenly over all wells of several immunoSEQ 96-well plates, and each plate served as one replicate. For sorted subsets, 200 ng of genomic DNA, equivalent to about 30,000 T cell genomes, went into each replicate PCR. Purified libraries were measured with a Qubit 3.0 fluorometer, size-checked on a Bioanalyzer 2100, and measured again with the KAPA Library Quantification kit. Every immunoSEQ 96-well plate was sequenced on a separate single-read 150-cycle Illumina NextSeq 550 flow cell. Per the authors' processing: Because only junctional sequences without quality scores were contained in the immunoSEQ output, filtering matching that applied to full-length reads could not be performed. To assign V/J genes and CDR3, sequences were annotated against IMGT germline references using PyIR, a Python wrapper for IgBLAST v1.9. Reads with weak V/J assignments (E-value above 1e-6), missing CDR3, stop codons, out-of-frame junctions, or ambiguous translated residues were removed. V3J clonotypes were defined by identical inferred V gene, J gene, and CDR3 amino acid sequence. Percentage overlap between repertoires was computed as shared unique clonotypes divided by the size of the smaller repertoire. Repertoire richness was assessed with RTK rarefaction, the Chao1 estimator, and Recon v2.1 estimates of unobserved clonotypes. For all TCRbeta clonotypes obtained by the gDNA method from a few donors, generation probabilities were computed with OLGA. The source is immuneACCESS, and TCRdb retained only in-frame sequences with V and J called. Part of the clones is not carried over; for the studies checked, unresolved V genes explain less than half of this, and the remainder is unexplained. V and J calls and clone size are as listed in that table; D and trimming were resolved from the DNA. The sample yields fewer than 1 million clones; just over 95% were counted once. The ten largest account for about 0.25% of the sample.

Study-wide findings and limitations: Rarefaction of sorted-subset datasets indicated incomplete sequencing despite the large sequencing depth. Naive subsets generally had larger estimated clonotype richness than memory subsets. Across four donors, approximately 4.6% of naive CD4, approximately 3.6% of naive CD8, 2% to 2.5% of memory CD4, and approximately 0.42% of memory CD8 clonotypes were shared. Only blood was sampled, and tissue TCR repertoires likely differ from those in blood. Pairwise subsampling led to the expectation that sequencing depth would affect the degree of clonotype sharing among donors. Compared with non-shared clonotypes, the clonotypes found in all four sorted-subset donors had higher generation probabilities. The genetic and exposure-history diversity represented was limited by the small number of donors.

On this clone itself: Its antigen is unknown. No quality values exist for individual bases; no much larger clone is one base distant. In the same sample, other DNA sequences code for this CDR3.

Sequencing input: naive CD8+ T cells sorted from blood. The cell subset or site label on this specimen signifies: CD45RA+CCR7+. The chain uses TRBV18 and TRBJ2-3, with the D gene not confidently named. The receptor was isolated from a young man in good health. The CDR3 is CASSPDTQYF. The DNA is as follows: TGTGCCAGCTCGCCAGATACGCAGTATTTT. The CDR3, completed at both ends by the reference TRBV18 and TRBJ2-3 genes, gives the full variable domain NAGVMQNPRHLVRRRGQEARLRCSPMKGHSHVYWYRQLPEEGLKFMVYLQKENIIDESGMPKERFSAEFPKEGPSILRIQQVVRGDSAAYFCASSPDTQYFGPGTRLTVL.